Presented here are 21 T cell receptor beta chains from one specimen sequenced in a study of CD8 T cells in Susac syndrome. cDNA came from roughly 0.53 to 1 ug RNA primed by random hexamers. Each CDR3 protein is one row after TCRdb ran MiXCR on the immunoSEQ multiplex PCR reads. The sample has about 240,000 distinct CDR3 sequences, 90% to 96% seen once; the top ten hold 0.1%. The specimen was CD4+ T cells from PBMCs. The receptors stem from a human donor with Susac syndrome.

The rearrangement uses TRBV28 and TRBJ2-1, with 10 nucleotides matching TRBD2. Germline V gives CDR1 MDHEN, CDR2 SYDVKM. The J segment lost 10 bases and the V segment lost 6 bases, leaving 12 bases of the junction unmatched. CDR3 length equals 15 residues. The CDR3 DNA follows: TGTGCCAGCAGCCAGCTAGCGGGAGTAATTAGGGAGCAGTTCTTC. This sequence encodes CASSQLAGVIREQFF. The entire variable domain, with the rest obtained from reference TRBV28 and TRBJ2-1, is as follows: DVKVTQSSRYLVKRTGEKVFLECVQDMDHENMFWYRQDPGLGLRLIYFSYDVKMKEKGDIPEGYSVSREKKERFSLILESASTNQTSMYLCASSQLAGVIREQFFGPGTRLTVL.

The chain carries TRBV6-1 and TRBJ2-1, with 16 bases matching TRBD2. There are 17 residues in the CDR3. With 6 bases clipped from V and 12 bases from J, the junction kept 14 bases outside the gene matches. Germline V gives CDR1 MNHNS, CDR2 SASEGT. Here the CDR3 reads CASRDRSGLAGGPRQFF. The CDR3 bases are TGTGCCAGCAGGGACAGATCGGGACTAGCGGGAGGGCCGAGGCAGTTCTTC.

The V gene is TRBV24-1, the J gene TRBJ2-1; D is perhaps TRBD2 (5 bases). CDR3 size: 13 residues. The V end lost 2 bases, the J end lost 9 bases, and 10 bases lay between the germline ends. The germline V gene has CDR1 KGHDR and CDR2 SFDVKD. Written as DNA, the CDR3 is TGTGCCACCAGTGATTCGAGGGTGGGTGAGCAGTTCTTC. Amino acids: CATSDSRVGEQFF.

The chain combines TRBV2 with TRBJ2-3; D may be TRBD1 (6 bases). The germline V gene has CDR1 SNHLY and CDR2 FYNNEI. V shed 4 bases and J shed 3 bases, with 23 bases lying between them. The CDR3 consists of 18 residues. The CDR3 DNA is TGTGCCAGCAGTGGTCCCATTAAAACCAGGGGCATGACAGATACGCAGTATTTT. Amino acids: CASSGPIKTRGMTDTQYF.

The rearrangement uses TRBV7-2 and TRBJ2-7; 8 nucleotides match TRBD1. CDR1 and CDR2 from the germline V gene are SGHTA and FQGNSA. V lost 3 bases to trimming and J lost 2 bases; unmatched junction nucleotides: 6. The CDR3 has 15 amino acids. CDR3 in DNA: TGTGCCAGCAGCTTGGCCACAGGGGGGCCCTACGAGCAGTACTTC. Its protein is CASSLATGGPYEQYF.

DNA for the CDR3: TGTGCCTGGAGTTTAGGCGTCCCGGGCGAGCAGTACTTC. Residues: CAWSLGVPGEQYF. J is TRBJ2-7 and V is TRBV30, with D unclear. The CDR3 covers 13 residues. V was shortened by 2 bases and J by 6 bases, with 14 bases between the two germline ends. The germline V gene has CDR1 GTSNPN and CDR2 SVGIG (reference sequence).

The V call is TRBV18, the J call TRBJ1-1; D call uncertain. Trimming removed 6 bases from V and 4 bases from J, with 15 bases in between. Germline CDR1 reads KGHSH; CDR2 reads LQKENI. The CDR3 has 14 amino acids. This CDR3 is CASSPIVESTEAFF. In DNA, the CDR3 is TGTGCCAGCTCCCCGATCGTGGAATCCACTGAAGCTTTCTTT.

The chain joins TRBV4-2 to TRBJ1-2, with D possibly matching TRBD1 (5 bases). The CDR3 sequence is 15 residues long. CDR1 LGHNA and CDR2 YNFKEQ come from the germline V gene. The V and J ends lost 1 base and 5 bases respectively, with 14 bases between them. CDR3 residues: CASSQVAGIGYGYTF. The CDR3 nucleotides read TGTGCCAGCAGCCAAGTAGCAGGGATAGGGTATGGCTACACCTTC.

This clonotype appeared a few times. V is TRBV12-3 or TRBV12-4 and J is TRBJ1-1; no firm D call. The length of the CDR3 is 13 residues. Trimming removed 6 bases at V and 1 base at J, with 9 bases between. CDR3 in amino acids: CASSWGENTEAFF. The CDR3 nucleotides read TGTGCCAGCAGCTGGGGTGAGAACACTGAAGCTTTCTTT.

The chain uses TRBV11-2 and TRBJ2-3; D may correspond to TRBD1 or TRBD2 (5 bases each). Germline CDR1 reads SGHAT; CDR2 reads FQNNGV. V lost 0 bases to trimming and J lost 7 bases, with 17 bases between them. There are 16 residues in the CDR3. CDR3 in amino acids: CASSLDRGASSHTQYF. Here the CDR3 DNA reads TGTGCCAGCAGCTTAGATAGAGGGGCTAGCTCGCATACGCAGTATTTT.

The CDR3 protein is CASSSTSFVGEQYF. The DNA of the CDR3 is TGCGCCAGCAGCTCCACCTCATTCGTCGGCGAGCAGTACTTC. The chain employs TRBV5-1 and TRBJ2-7; D gene unclear. CDR1 SGHRS and CDR2 YFSETQ come from the germline V gene. This CDR3 has 14 residues. V was trimmed by 3 bases and J by 6 bases, leaving 16 bases between them.

The CDR3 DNA is TGTGCCAGCTATTTTCGCACTGAAGCTTTCTTT. Its translation: CASYFRTEAFF. The chain links TRBV12-3 or TRBV12-4 to TRBJ1-1; D remains ambiguous. The CDR3 spans 11 residues. V was shortened by 8 bases and J by 4 bases, with 8 bases between the two germline ends.

V gene TRBV15 combines with J gene TRBJ2-1, with D tentatively TRBD1 (6 bases). There are 15 residues in the CDR3. V was trimmed by 0 bases and J by 4 bases, leaving 10 bases between them. Germline V gene sequence: CDR1 LNHNV, CDR2 YYDKDF (reference sequence). The CDR3 region has the DNA TGTGCCACCAGCAGAGACAGGGGCCCGTACAATGAGCAGTTCTTC. The encoded protein is CATSRDRGPYNEQFF.

The chain combines TRBV12-3 or TRBV12-4 with TRBJ2-2, with D hard to call. The CDR3 covers 12 residues. V gave up 6 bases and J gave up 3 bases, with 5 bases separating them. CDR3 region: CASRRYTGELFF. CDR3 nucleotides: TGTGCCAGCAGACGTTACACCGGGGAGCTGTTTTTT.

The J gene is TRBJ2-1, the V gene TRBV20-1, with 8 bases that match TRBD2. With 4 bases clipped from V and 4 bases from J, the junction kept 6 bases outside the gene matches. Germline V gives CDR1 DFQATT, CDR2 SNEGSKA (reference sequence). There are 14 residues in the CDR3. The CDR3 DNA reads as TGCAGTGCTACCGGGACTAGAGGTTACAATGAGCAGTTCTTC. This translates into CSATGTRGYNEQFF.

This clonotype was detected once. The chain recombines TRBV3-1 with TRBJ2-1, with D possibly TRBD1 on 9 matching bases. V was shortened by 2 bases and J by 3 bases, with 17 bases between the two germline ends. This CDR3 comprises 17 residues. In germline, CDR1 is LGHDT, CDR2 YNNKEL (reference sequence). As DNA, the CDR3 is TGTGCCAGCAGCCAAATTAGCGGGACAGGGTACTACAATGAGCAGTTCTTC. Its protein is CASSQISGTGYYNEQFF.

This chain connects TRBV7-6 to TRBJ1-1, with no clear D. Germline V gene sequence: CDR1 SGHVS, CDR2 FNYEAQ. This CDR3 is 12 amino acids long. V lost 5 bases, J lost 7 bases, and 11 bases lay in between. This CDR3 reads CASSRYTNEAFF. CDR3 sequence (DNA): TGTGCCAGCAGCCGTTATACCAATGAAGCTTTCTTT.

J is TRBJ1-5 and V is TRBV30; D is unresolved. V was shortened by 1 base and J by 7 bases, with 11 bases between the two germline ends. The CDR3 spans 13 residues. Looked up from germline, CDR1 is GTSNPN and CDR2 is SVGIG (reference sequence). The CDR3 loop is CAWSARGYQPQHF. Written as DNA, the CDR3 is TGTGCCTGGAGTGCCCGTGGGTACCAGCCCCAGCATTTT.

J is TRBJ2-7 and V is TRBV5-1, with D possibly being TRBD1 (6 bases). This CDR3 spans 14 amino acids. Germline V gives CDR1 SGHRS, CDR2 YFSETQ. Trimming took off 0 bases at V and 3 bases at J, with 10 bases between the two ends. CDR3 coding DNA: TGCGCCAGCAGCTTGGAGCAGGGGATCTACGAGCAGTACTTC. Encoded protein: CASSLEQGIYEQYF.

The chain couples TRBV6-5 to TRBJ2-1; possibly TRBD1 for D (6 bases). The V end was cut by 2 bases, the J end by 0 bases, with 17 bases between. This CDR3 contains 18 residues. Germline values: CDR1 MNHEY, CDR2 SVGAGI. The CDR3 protein is CASSYTTGSTSSYNEQFF. The CDR3 DNA reads TGTGCCAGCAGTTACACCACAGGGTCCACGAGCTCCTACAATGAGCAGTTCTTC.

The chain employs TRBV12-3 or TRBV12-4 and TRBJ1-2; D may be TRBD1 (6 bases). This CDR3 region has 13 residues. Trimming stripped 4 bases from V and 7 bases from J, with 13 bases between. The CDR3 nucleotides read TGTGCCAGCAGTTCAACAGGGTCGGGTGGCTACACCTTC. It translates to CASSSTGSGGYTF.